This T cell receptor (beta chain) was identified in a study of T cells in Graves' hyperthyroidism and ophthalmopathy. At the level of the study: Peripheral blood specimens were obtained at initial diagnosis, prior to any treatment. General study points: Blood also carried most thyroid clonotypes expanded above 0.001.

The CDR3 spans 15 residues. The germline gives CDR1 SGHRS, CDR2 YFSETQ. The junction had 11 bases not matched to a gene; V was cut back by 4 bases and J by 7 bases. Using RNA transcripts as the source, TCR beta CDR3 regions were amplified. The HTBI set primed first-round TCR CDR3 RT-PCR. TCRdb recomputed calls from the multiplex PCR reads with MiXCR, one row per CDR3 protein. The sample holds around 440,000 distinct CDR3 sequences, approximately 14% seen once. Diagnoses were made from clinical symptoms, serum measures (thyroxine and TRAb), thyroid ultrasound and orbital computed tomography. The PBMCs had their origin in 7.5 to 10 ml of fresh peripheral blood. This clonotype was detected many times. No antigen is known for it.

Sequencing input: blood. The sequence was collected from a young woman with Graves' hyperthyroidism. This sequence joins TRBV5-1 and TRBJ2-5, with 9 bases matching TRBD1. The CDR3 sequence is CASSPATTGGGTQYF. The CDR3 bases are TGCGCCAGCAGCCCGGCGACCACAGGGGGCGGGACCCAGTACTTC.